This TCR beta chain was captured by sequencing in a study of blood T cell repertoires in COVID-19. For the study at large: The United States, Italy and Spain supplied acute and convalescent COVID-19 samples. T cells, B-cell-depleted T cells, or PBMCs provided the cDNA or gDNA that served as material.

Seattle patients were enrolled while actively infected and followed longitudinally. Profiling relied on immunoSEQ multiplex PCR, and the TCRdb table lists in-frame clones only, not all of them. The sample yields approximately 190,000 clones, 82% seen once. This clone was counted only a few times. Other nucleotide sequences from this sample produce the same CDR3. Trimming removed 4 bases at V and 2 bases at J, with 11 bases between. The CDR3 extends over 14 amino acids. Germline CDR1 SGHTA, CDR2 FQGNSA. The J gene is TRBJ1-1, the V gene TRBV7-2; D may be TRBD1 (6 bases). The sequencing sample was made of peripheral blood. The receptor was isolated from a woman aged 55-69 years with COVID-19, enrolled during active disease. The CDR3: CASSSYRENTEAFF. In DNA form, the CDR3 reads TGTGCCAGCAGCTCTTACAGGGAAAACACTGAAGCTTTCTTT.